This T cell receptor beta chain was identified during a study of shared clonotypes between healthy human individuals. Profiling relied on immunoSEQ multiplex PCR, and the TCRdb table lists in-frame clones only, not all of them. The sample has 190,000 or so clones, roughly 70% seen once. After removal of 2 bases from V and 2 bases from J, the junction contained 16 bases not matched to a gene. The CDR3 runs to 19 residues. Looked up from germline, CDR1 is SGHRS and CDR2 is YFSETQ. The TCR sequence derives from a man aged 30 to 39 in good health. Source material: memory CD4+ T cells sorted from blood. As to subset: CD45RA-negative fraction. The V and J genes are TRBV5-1 and TRBJ2-4; the match to TRBD2 covers 7 bases. CDR3 region: CASSLRAGTTLPPKNIQYF. As DNA, the CDR3 is TGCGCCAGCAGCTTAAGGGCGGGGACTACCCTCCCGCCCAAAAACATTCAGTACTTC.